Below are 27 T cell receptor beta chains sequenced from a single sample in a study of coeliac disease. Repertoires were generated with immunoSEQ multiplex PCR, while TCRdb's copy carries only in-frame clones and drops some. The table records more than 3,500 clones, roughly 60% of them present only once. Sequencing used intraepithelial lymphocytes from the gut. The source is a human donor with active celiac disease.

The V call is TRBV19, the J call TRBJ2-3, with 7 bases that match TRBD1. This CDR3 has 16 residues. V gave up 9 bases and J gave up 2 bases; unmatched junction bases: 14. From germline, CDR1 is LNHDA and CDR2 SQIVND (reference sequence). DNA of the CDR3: TGTGCCAGCCATGACAGGGCCACCCGCACCACAGATACGCAGTATTTT. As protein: CASHDRATRTTDTQYF.

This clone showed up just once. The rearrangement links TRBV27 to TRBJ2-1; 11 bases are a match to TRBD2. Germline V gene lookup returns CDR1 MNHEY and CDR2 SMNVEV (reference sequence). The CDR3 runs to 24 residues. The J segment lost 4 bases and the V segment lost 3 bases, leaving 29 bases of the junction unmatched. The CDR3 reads CASSLAPIVWGREVTSGTYNEQFF. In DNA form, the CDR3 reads TGTGCCAGCAGTTTGGCTCCGATTGTTTGGGGGCGGGAAGTGACTAGCGGGACATACAATGAGCAGTTCTTC.

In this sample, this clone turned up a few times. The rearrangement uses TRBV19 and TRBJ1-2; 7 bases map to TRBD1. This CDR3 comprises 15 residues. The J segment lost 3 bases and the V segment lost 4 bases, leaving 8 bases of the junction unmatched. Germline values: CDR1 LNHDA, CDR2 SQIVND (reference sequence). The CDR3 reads CASSSRTGKYYGYTF. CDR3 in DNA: TGTGCCAGTAGTAGCCGGACAGGAAAGTACTATGGCTACACCTTC.

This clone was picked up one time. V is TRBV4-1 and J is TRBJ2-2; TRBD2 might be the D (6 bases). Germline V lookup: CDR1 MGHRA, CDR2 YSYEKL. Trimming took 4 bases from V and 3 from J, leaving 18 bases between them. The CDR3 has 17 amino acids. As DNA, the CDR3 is TGCGCCAGCAGCCTCACACCGGGACTGGGGTACACCGGGGAGCTGTTTTTT. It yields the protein CASSLTPGLGYTGELFF.

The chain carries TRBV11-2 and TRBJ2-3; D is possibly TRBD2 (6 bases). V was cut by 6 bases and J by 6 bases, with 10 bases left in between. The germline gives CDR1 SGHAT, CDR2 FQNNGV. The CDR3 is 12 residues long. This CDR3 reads CASRLARDTQYF. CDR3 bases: TGTGCCAGCAGACTAGCTCGCGATACGCAGTATTTT.

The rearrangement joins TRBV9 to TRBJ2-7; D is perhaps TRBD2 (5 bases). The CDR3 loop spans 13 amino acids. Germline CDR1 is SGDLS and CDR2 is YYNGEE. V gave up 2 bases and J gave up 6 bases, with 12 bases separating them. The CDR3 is CASSVQVRGEQYF. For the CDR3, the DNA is TGTGCCAGCAGCGTGCAGGTTCGGGGCGAGCAGTACTTC. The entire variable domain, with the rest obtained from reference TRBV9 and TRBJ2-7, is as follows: DSGVTQTPKHLITATGQRVTLRCSPRSGDLSVYWYQQSLDQGLQFLIQYYNGEERAKGNILERFSAQQFPDLHSELNLSSLELGDSALYFCASSVQVRGEQYFGPGTRLTVT.

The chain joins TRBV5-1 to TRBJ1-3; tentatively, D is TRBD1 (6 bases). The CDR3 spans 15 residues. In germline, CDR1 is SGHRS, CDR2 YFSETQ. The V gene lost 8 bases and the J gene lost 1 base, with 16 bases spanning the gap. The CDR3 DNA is TGCGCCAGTAAGCCCGTGGGGGCTTCTGGAAACACCATATATTTT. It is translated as CASKPVGASGNTIYF.

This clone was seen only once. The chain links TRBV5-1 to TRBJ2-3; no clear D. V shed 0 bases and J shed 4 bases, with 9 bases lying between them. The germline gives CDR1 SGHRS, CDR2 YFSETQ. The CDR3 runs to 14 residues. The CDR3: CASSLEANADTQYF. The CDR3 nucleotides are TGCGCCAGCAGCTTGGAAGCGAATGCAGATACGCAGTATTTT.

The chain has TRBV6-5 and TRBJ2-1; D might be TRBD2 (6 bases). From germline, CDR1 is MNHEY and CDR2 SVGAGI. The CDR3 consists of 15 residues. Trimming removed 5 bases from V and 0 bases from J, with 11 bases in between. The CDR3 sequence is CASSVDGSSYNEQFF. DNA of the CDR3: TGTGCCAGCAGTGTCGACGGGAGCTCCTACAATGAGCAGTTCTTC.

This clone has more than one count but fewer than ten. The CDR3 DNA follows: TGTGCCAGCAGCTTATGGTGGAGGGCCGATACGCAGTATTTT. As protein: CASSLWWRADTQYF. This chain links TRBV13 with TRBJ2-3; TRBD2 is a possible D gene (6 bases). Germline assignment: CDR1 PRHDT and CDR2 FYEKMQ (reference sequence). The CDR3 runs 14 residues. Trimming removed 2 bases at V and 6 bases at J, with 12 bases between.

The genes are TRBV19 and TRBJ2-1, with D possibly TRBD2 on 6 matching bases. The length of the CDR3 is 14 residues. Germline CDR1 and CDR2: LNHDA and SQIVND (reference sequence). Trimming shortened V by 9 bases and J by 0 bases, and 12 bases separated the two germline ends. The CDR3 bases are TGTGCCAGCAATAAGCGGGTCTCCTACAATGAGCAGTTCTTC. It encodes CASNKRVSYNEQFF.

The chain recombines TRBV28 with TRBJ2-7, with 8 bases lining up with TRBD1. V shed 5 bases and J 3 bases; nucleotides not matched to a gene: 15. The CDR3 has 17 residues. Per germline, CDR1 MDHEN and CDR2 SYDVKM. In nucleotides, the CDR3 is TGTGCCAGCAGTAACCAACTTCCGCACAGGGGGGTCTACGAGCAGTACTTC. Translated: CASSNQLPHRGVYEQYF.

CDR3 protein: CASSLARQAPNYGYTF. The CDR3, as DNA: TGTGCCAGCAGCTTAGCGAGACAGGCCCCTAACTATGGCTACACCTTC. This chain joins TRBV11-2 and TRBJ1-2, with D possibly TRBD1 on 6 matching bases. The CDR3 spans 16 residues. Trimming took 1 base from V and 0 from J, leaving 12 bases between them. Germline CDR1 SGHAT, CDR2 FQNNGV.

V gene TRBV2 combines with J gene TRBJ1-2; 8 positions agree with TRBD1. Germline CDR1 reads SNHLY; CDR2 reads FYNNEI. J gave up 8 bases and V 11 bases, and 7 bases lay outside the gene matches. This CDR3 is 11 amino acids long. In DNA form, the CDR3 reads TGTGCCGAATCGACAGGGGTAGGCTACACCTTC. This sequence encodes CAESTGVGYTF.

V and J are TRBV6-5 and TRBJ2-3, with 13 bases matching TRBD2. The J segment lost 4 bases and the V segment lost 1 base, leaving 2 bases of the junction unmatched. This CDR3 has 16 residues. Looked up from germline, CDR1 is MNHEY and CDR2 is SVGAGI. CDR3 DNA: TGTGCCAGCAGTTACTTTGGACTAGCGGGAGCAGATACGCAGTATTTT. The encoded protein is CASSYFGLAGADTQYF.

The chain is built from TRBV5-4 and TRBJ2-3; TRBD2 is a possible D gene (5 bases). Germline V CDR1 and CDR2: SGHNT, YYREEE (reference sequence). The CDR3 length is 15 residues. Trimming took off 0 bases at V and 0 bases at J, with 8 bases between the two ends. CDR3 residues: CASSLDGGSTDTQYF. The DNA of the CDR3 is TGTGCCAGCAGCTTGGACGGCGGGAGCACAGATACGCAGTATTTT. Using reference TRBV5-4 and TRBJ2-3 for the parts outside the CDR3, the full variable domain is ETGVTQSPTHLIKTRGQQVTLRCSSQSGHNTVSWYQQALGQGPQFIFQYYREEENGRGNFPPRFSGLQFPNYSSELNVNALELDDSALYLCASSLDGGSTDTQYFGPGTRLTVL.

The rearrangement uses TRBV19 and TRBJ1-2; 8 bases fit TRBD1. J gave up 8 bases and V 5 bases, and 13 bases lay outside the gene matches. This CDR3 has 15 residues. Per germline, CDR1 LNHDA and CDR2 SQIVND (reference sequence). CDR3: CASSSRTGLEEGYTF. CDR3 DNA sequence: TGTGCCAGTAGTTCCCGGACAGGGTTGGAAGAAGGCTACACCTTC.

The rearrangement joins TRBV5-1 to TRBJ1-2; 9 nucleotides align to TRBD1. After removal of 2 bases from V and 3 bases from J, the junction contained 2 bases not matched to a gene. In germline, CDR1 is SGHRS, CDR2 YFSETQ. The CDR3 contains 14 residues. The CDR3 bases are TGCGCCAGCAGCTTTTGGACAGGGGACTATGGCTACACCTTC. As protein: CASSFWTGDYGYTF.

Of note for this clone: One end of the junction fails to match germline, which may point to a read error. This CDR3 is CAWAGTSRDTQYF. The CDR3 DNA sequence: TGTGCCTGGGCCGGGACTAGCAGAGATACGCAGTATTTT. The chain joins TRBV30 to TRBJ2-3; 9 nucleotides line up with TRBD2. The CDR3 has 13 residues. Germline CDR1 and CDR2: GTSNPN and SVGIG (reference sequence).

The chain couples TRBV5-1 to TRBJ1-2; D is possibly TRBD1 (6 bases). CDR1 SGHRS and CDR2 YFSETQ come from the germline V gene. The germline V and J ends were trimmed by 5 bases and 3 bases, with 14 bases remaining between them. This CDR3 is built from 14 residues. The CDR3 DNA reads TGCGCCAGCAGGTCCGGGACAACTTACTATGGCTACACCTTC. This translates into CASRSGTTYYGYTF.

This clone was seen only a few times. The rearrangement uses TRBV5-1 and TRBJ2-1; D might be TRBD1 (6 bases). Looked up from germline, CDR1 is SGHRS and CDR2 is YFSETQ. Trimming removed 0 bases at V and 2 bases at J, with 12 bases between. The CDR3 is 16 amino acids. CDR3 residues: CASSLVQGSTYNEQFF. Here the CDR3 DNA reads TGCGCCAGCAGCTTGGTACAGGGTAGCACCTACAATGAGCAGTTCTTC.

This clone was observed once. CDR3 sequence reads: CATSRDRAGAGEQYF. CDR3 sequence (DNA): TGTGCCACCAGCAGAGATCGTGCAGGGGCGGGCGAGCAGTACTTC. The V and J genes are TRBV15 and TRBJ2-7, with D tentatively TRBD1 (6 bases). The CDR3 has 15 amino acids. The germline V gene has CDR1 LNHNV and CDR2 YYDKDF (reference sequence). Trimming left V 0 bases short and J 6 bases short, with 15 bases between.

CDR3: CASSYASGYQPQHF. DNA for the CDR3: TGTGCCAGCAGTTACGCGAGCGGATACCAGCCCCAGCATTTT. The chain has TRBV6-5 and TRBJ1-5; D is unclear. The CDR3 extends over 14 amino acids. The germline gives CDR1 MNHEY, CDR2 SVGAGI. The V end lost 2 bases, the J end lost 7 bases, and 12 bases lay between the germline ends.

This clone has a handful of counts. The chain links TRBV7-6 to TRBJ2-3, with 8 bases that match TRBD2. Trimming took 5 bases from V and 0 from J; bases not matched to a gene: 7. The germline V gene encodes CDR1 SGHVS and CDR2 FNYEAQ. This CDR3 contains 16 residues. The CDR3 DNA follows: TGTGCCAGCAGCCCGCGTAGCGGGACTAGCACAGATACGCAGTATTTT. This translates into CASSPRSGTSTDTQYF.

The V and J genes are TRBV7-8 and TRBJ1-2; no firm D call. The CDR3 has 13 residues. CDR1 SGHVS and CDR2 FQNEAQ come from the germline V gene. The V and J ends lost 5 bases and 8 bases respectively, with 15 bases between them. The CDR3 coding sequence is TGTGCCAGCAGCCTCCGGTGGGGAGTGGGCTACACCTTC. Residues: CASSLRWGVGYTF. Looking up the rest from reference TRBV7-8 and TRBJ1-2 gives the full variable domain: GAGVSQSPRYKVAKRGQDVALRCDPISGHVSLFWYQQALGQGPEFLTYFQNEAQLDKSGLPSDRFFAERPEGSVSTLKIQRTQQEDSAVYLCASSLRWGVGYTFGSGTRLTVV.

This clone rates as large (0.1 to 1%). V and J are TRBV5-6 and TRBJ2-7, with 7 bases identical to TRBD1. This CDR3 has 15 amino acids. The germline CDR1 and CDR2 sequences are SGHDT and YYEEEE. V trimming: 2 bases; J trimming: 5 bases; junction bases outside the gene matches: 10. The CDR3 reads CASSLGLTGWDEQYF. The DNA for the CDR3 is TGTGCCAGCAGCTTAGGACTGACAGGGTGGGACGAGCAGTACTTC.

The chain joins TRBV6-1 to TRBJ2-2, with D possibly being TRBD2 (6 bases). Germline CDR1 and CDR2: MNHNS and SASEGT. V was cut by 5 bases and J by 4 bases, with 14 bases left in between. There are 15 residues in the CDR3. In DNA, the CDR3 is TGTGCCAGCAGTTGGAGGGGACTGAGCACCGGGGAGCTGTTTTTT. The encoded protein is CASSWRGLSTGELFF.